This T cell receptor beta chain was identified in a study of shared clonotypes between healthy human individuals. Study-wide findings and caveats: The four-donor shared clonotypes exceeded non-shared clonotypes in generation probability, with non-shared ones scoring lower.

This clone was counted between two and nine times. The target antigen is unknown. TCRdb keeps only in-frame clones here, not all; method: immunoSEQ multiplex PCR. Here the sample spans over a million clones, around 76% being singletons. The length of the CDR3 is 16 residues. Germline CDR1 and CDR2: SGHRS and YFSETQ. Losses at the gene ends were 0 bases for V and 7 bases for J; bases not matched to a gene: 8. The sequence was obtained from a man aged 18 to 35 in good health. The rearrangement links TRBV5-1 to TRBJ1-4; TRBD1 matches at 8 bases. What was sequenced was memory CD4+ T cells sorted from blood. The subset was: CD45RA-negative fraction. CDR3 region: CASSLGTGQIGEKLFF. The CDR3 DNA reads TGCGCCAGCAGCTTGGGGACAGGGCAAATCGGTGAAAAACTGTTTTTT.